What follows are 32 T cell receptor beta chains derived from one specimen sequenced in a study of CD8 T cells in ankylosing spondylitis. TCRdb reprocessed the 5' RACE reads via MiXCR and lists one record per CDR3 protein. The data show roughly 440,000 distinct CDR3 sequences, 17% seen once. Their recognized antigens are unknown. Study findings and constraints: A motif of fewer than ten highly homologous TCR beta variants was seen as apparently characteristic of ankylosing spondylitis blood.

What was sequenced was blood, either unsorted or a sorted T cell fraction (not recorded which). These receptors came from a male donor with ankylosing spondylitis.

Of note for this clonotype: The germline gene is not matched at one end of the junction; a read error may be the cause. The genes are TRBV7-6 and TRBJ1-1; 8 nucleotides agree with TRBD1. This CDR3 is built from 21 residues. Germline V CDR1 and CDR2: SGHVS, FNYEAQ. The CDR3 region is CASSFRTLGDQWTGSNTEAFF. CDR3 DNA: TGTGCTAGCAGCTTCCGCACATTGGGAGACCAATGGACAGGGTCGAACACTGAAGCTTTCTTT.

There are many counts of this clonotype. The chain carries TRBV5-1 and TRBJ2-5; D uncertain. V lost 0 bases, J lost 5 bases, and 8 bases lay in between. Germline values: CDR1 SGHRS, CDR2 YFSETQ. The CDR3 is made up of 13 amino acids. CDR3 DNA sequence: TGCGCCAGCAGCTTGGCCCCGTGGGAGACCCAGTACTTC. Amino acid sequence: CASSLAPWETQYF.

The rearrangement links TRBV5-1 to TRBJ2-1; TRBD2 agrees at 9 bases. Germline V CDR1 and CDR2: SGHRS, YFSETQ. With V trimmed by 4 bases and J by 5 bases, 13 bases remained unmatched. The CDR3 contains 17 residues. The CDR3 region has the DNA TGCGCCAGCAGCCCGGCCCTGGGGGGCGGGGGGGACAATGAGCAGTTCTTC. This sequence encodes CASSPALGGGGDNEQFF.

This clonotype has just a few counts. This chain connects TRBV27 to TRBJ1-2; D gene unclear. CDR1 is MNHEY, CDR2 SMNVEV, per germline (reference sequence). Deletions cut 9 bases from V and 7 bases from J, with 18 bases between. The CDR3 totals 13 residues. CDR3 loop: CARLISPLRGYTF. CDR3 nucleotides: TGTGCCAGACTCATCTCCCCCCTCCGTGGCTACACCTTC.

In this sample, this clonotype turned up a few times. The V and J genes are TRBV12-3 or TRBV12-4 and TRBJ2-3; D is unclear. The CDR3 is made up of 12 amino acids. V was pared by 1 base and J by 8 bases, with 7 bases between. CDR3 nucleotide sequence: TGTGCCAGCAGTTTAGGTGCTGTTACGCAGTATTTT. It specifies CASSLGAVTQYF.

This clonotype showed up just a few times. Germline and junction disagree at one end, which may indicate a read error. V usage is TRBV7-7 and J usage is TRBJ2-5, with D possibly TRBD1 on 6 matching bases. Germline loops: CDR1 SSHAT, CDR2 FNYEAQ (reference sequence). The CDR3 covers 14 residues. This CDR3 reads CASSPQGAQETQYF. The CDR3 coding sequence is TGTGCTAGCAGCCCACAGGGCGCCCAGGAGACCCAGTACTTC.

The V and J genes are TRBV20-1 and TRBJ2-5, with D perhaps matching TRBD1 or TRBD2 (5 bases each). This CDR3 contains 15 residues. Trimming took 5 bases from V and 1 from J, leaving 17 bases between them. Germline lookup yields CDR1 DFQATT and CDR2 SNEGSKA (reference sequence). The CDR3 region has the DNA TGCAGTGCTCCTGTCCCGGGACGCGCCCAAGAGACCCAGTACTTC. Its protein product is CSAPVPGRAQETQYF.

V usage is TRBV5-6 and J usage is TRBJ1-2; D not certain. The length of the CDR3 is 12 residues. Germline V gene data show CDR1 as SGHDT and CDR2 as YYEEEE. V was cut by 2 bases and J by 8 bases, with 10 bases left in between. The CDR3 sequence: CASSLGRSGYTF. In DNA form, the CDR3 reads TGTGCCAGCAGCTTAGGCCGTTCGGGCTACACCTTC.

This clonotype was seen a handful of times. V gene TRBV4-1 combines with J gene TRBJ1-6; D may be TRBD1 (5 bases). Germline V CDR1 and CDR2: MGHRA, YSYEKL. The CDR3 has 16 residues. V lost 4 bases to trimming and J lost 6 bases, with 16 bases between them. CDR3 protein: CASSPGTTLINSPLHF. The DNA for the CDR3 is TGCGCCAGCAGCCCAGGGACTACCCTCATTAATTCACCCCTCCACTTT.

This clonotype was counted between two and nine times. The V gene is TRBV9, the J gene TRBJ1-4, with 7 bases fitting TRBD1. The ends lost 3 bases at V and 5 bases at J; junction bases unmatched: 7. The CDR3 is 15 amino acids. Looked up from germline, CDR1 is SGDLS and CDR2 is YYNGEE. For the CDR3, the DNA is TGTGCCAGCAGCGCAGGACAGGTGGGGAATGAAAAACTGTTTTTT. Its translation is CASSAGQVGNEKLFF.

This clonotype was detected a few times. The rearrangement uses TRBV15 and TRBJ2-5; D remains unclear. The V gene's germline CDR1 is LNHNV and CDR2 YYDKDF (reference sequence). The CDR3 is 13 amino acids. The germline V and J ends were trimmed by 3 bases and 5 bases, with 10 bases remaining between them. CDR3 sequence reads: CATSREGWETQYF. The DNA for the CDR3 is TGTGCCACCAGCAGGGAAGGTTGGGAGACCCAGTACTTC.

This clonotype was recorded a few times. The gene calls are TRBV12-3 or TRBV12-4 and TRBJ1-2; 9 bases line up with TRBD1. Trimming at V came to 5 bases and at J to 0 bases, leaving 16 bases not matched to a gene. The CDR3 sequence is 19 residues long. DNA for the CDR3: TGTGCCAGCAGTGGCAGCATGGGGACAGGGTCCCTCGCTAACTATGGCTACACCTTC. Translation gives CASSGSMGTGSLANYGYTF.

J is TRBJ1-6 and V is TRBV11-2; 7 nucleotides match TRBD1. Germline V gene data show CDR1 as SGHAT and CDR2 as FQNNGV. J gave up 7 bases and V 5 bases, and 11 bases lay outside the gene matches. The CDR3 spans 16 residues. This CDR3 reads CASSPGGGADNSPLHF. Written as DNA, the CDR3 is TGTGCCAGCAGCCCAGGGGGGGGCGCGGACAATTCACCCCTCCACTTT. The full variable domain, with the rest looked up from reference TRBV11-2 and TRBJ1-6, is EAGVAQSPRYKIIEKRQSVAFWCNPISGHATLYWYQQILGQGPKLLIQFQNNGVVDDSQLPKDRFSAERLKGVDSTLKIQPAKLEDSAVYLCASSPGGGADNSPLHFGNGTRLTVT.

In its sample, this clonotype was seen many times. J is TRBJ1-2 and V is TRBV5-1; no reliable D call. The CDR3 covers 11 residues. CDR1 and CDR2 from the germline V gene are SGHRS and YFSETQ. V lost 3 bases and J lost 7, with 7 bases in between. CDR3 loop: CASSSPGGYTF. The CDR3 coding sequence is TGCGCCAGCAGCTCCCCGGGTGGCTACACCTTC.

The V call is TRBV19, the J call TRBJ1-1; D not resolved. The CDR3 loop spans 14 amino acids. The V end lost 5 bases, the J end lost 1 base, and 11 bases lay between the germline ends. In germline, CDR1 is LNHDA, CDR2 SQIVND (reference sequence). The CDR3 is CASSPPKGNTEAFF. CDR3 sequence (DNA): TGTGCCAGTAGTCCCCCGAAGGGGAACACTGAAGCTTTCTTT.

The V gene is TRBV18, the J gene TRBJ2-1, with TRBD2 identical over 16 bases. The CDR3 length is 19 residues. CDR1 and CDR2 (germline): KGHSH, LQKENI. The J segment lost 6 bases and the V segment lost 2 bases, leaving 10 bases of the junction unmatched. The CDR3 here is CASSPAPGTSGRAVNEQFF. The DNA of the CDR3 is TGTGCCAGCTCACCAGCACCCGGGACTAGCGGGAGGGCGGTCAATGAGCAGTTCTTC.

In its sample, this clonotype was seen a few times. The genes are TRBV14 and TRBJ2-5, with D uncertain. The CDR3 consists of 15 residues. CDR1 and CDR2 from the germline V gene are SGHDN and FVKESK. The V gene lost 0 bases and the J gene lost 5 bases, with 13 bases spanning the gap. The CDR3 DNA is TGTGCCAGCAGCCAAGAACCCGCCCGAAGGGAGACCCAGTACTTC. This codes for CASSQEPARRETQYF.

This clonotype was recorded a few times. The rearrangement joins TRBV29-1 to TRBJ2-3; 9 positions match TRBD1. After removal of 3 bases from V and 1 base from J, the junction contained 5 bases not matched to a gene. CDR3 size: 15 residues. Germline V gives CDR1 SQVTM, CDR2 ANQGSEA. CDR3 sequence (DNA): TGCAGCGTTGAGGGGGGACAGGGTGGCACAGATACGCAGTATTTT. This sequence encodes CSVEGGQGGTDTQYF.

The chain combines TRBV29-1 with TRBJ1-2, with D unresolved. Trimming took 2 bases from V and 8 from J, leaving 15 bases between them. CDR1 SQVTM and CDR2 ANQGSEA come from the germline V gene. The CDR3 runs to 13 residues. CDR3 coding DNA: TGCAGCGTTGAAAGGGCAGTCCGGGAAGGCTACACCTTC. Residues: CSVERAVREGYTF. Complete variable domain (other parts from reference TRBV29-1 and TRBJ1-2): SAVISQKPSRDICQRGTSLTIQCQVDSQVTMMFWYRQQPGQSLTLIATANQGSEATYESGFVIDKFPISRPNLTFSTLTVSNMSPEDSSIYLCSVERAVREGYTFGSGTRLTVV.

This clonotype was observed a few times. The V gene is TRBV7-9, the J gene TRBJ2-3; 10 bases line up with TRBD2. CDR1 and CDR2 from the germline V gene are SEHNR and FQNEAQ (reference sequence). The CDR3 is made up of 16 amino acids. V dropped 4 bases and J dropped 4; count of bases not matched to a gene: 8. CDR3 sequence: CASSYHQRGGADTQYF. The CDR3 DNA sequence: TGTGCCAGCAGCTACCACCAGCGGGGGGGTGCAGATACGCAGTATTTT.

J is TRBJ1-2 and V is TRBV20-1; TRBD1 might be the D (5 bases). CDR1 is DFQATT, CDR2 SNEGSKA, per germline (reference sequence). The germline V and J ends were trimmed by 3 bases and 7 bases, with 15 bases remaining between them. The CDR3 loop spans 13 amino acids. CDR3 sequence reads: CSARSPGTGGYTF. The CDR3 coding sequence is TGCAGTGCTAGGTCCCCAGGGACGGGTGGCTACACCTTC.

This clonotype was counted a few times. The V call is TRBV12-3 or TRBV12-4, the J call TRBJ2-3; TRBD2 is a possible D gene (5 bases). Trimming cost V 6 bases and J 1 base, with 11 bases left between them. The CDR3 totals 14 residues. The CDR3 loop reads CASSIDYRTDTQYF. CDR3 coding DNA: TGTGCCAGCAGCATAGACTACCGCACAGATACGCAGTATTTT.

The chain combines TRBV12-3 or TRBV12-4 with TRBJ2-7; D is possibly TRBD1 (6 bases). Trimming removed 5 bases from V and 4 bases from J, with 27 bases in between. The CDR3 has 18 residues. The CDR3 DNA sequence: TGTGCCAGCAGTAAAATACTCACAGGGTCTTCAACCCTATACGAGCAGTACTTC. It translates to CASSKILTGSSTLYEQYF.

The chain uses TRBV27 and TRBJ1-2; D is possibly TRBD1 (6 bases). The CDR3 extends over 14 amino acids. Trimming cost V 3 bases and J 6 bases, with 14 bases left between them. Germline CDR1 and CDR2: MNHEY and SMNVEV (reference sequence). This CDR3 is CASSFRQDRDGYTF. DNA of the CDR3: TGTGCCAGCAGTTTCAGACAGGATAGGGATGGCTACACCTTC.

The genes are TRBV20-1 and TRBJ2-2; no firm D call. V was clipped by 0 bases and J by 4 bases, with 9 bases between them. Germline assignment: CDR1 DFQATT and CDR2 SNEGSKA (reference sequence). There are 14 residues in the CDR3. CDR3: CSARDPHITGELFF. For the CDR3, the DNA is TGCAGTGCTAGAGACCCCCACATCACCGGGGAGCTGTTTTTT.

The chain carries TRBV28 and TRBJ2-7, with 12 nucleotides matching TRBD2. Looked up from germline, CDR1 is MDHEN and CDR2 is SYDVKM. The CDR3 has 17 residues. With V trimmed by 3 bases and J by 0 bases, 6 bases remained unmatched. Here the CDR3 reads CASSLVLAGGDSYEQYF. The CDR3 region has the DNA TGTGCCAGCAGTTTGGTCCTAGCGGGAGGGGACTCCTACGAGCAGTACTTC.

This clonotype was seen more than once but under ten times. The chain employs TRBV3-1 and TRBJ2-4; TRBD1 aligns across 8 bases. This CDR3 has 17 amino acids. V lost 1 base to trimming and J lost 2 bases; unmatched junction nucleotides: 7. Germline values: CDR1 LGHDT, CDR2 YNNKEL (reference sequence). CDR3 sequence (DNA): TGTGCCAGCAGCCAAGCGCAGGGGGCTCTGACCAAAAACATTCAGTACTTC. This codes for CASSQAQGALTKNIQYF.

There are many counts of this clonotype. The chain combines TRBV5-1 with TRBJ2-1, with TRBD2 matching over 10 bases. CDR1 and CDR2 from the germline V gene are SGHRS and YFSETQ. There are 15 residues in the CDR3. V lost 5 bases to trimming and J lost 2 bases; unmatched junction nucleotides: 4. CDR3 nucleotides: TGCGCCAGCAGTCCCGGGACTAGCGCCTACAATGAGCAGTTCTTC. It translates to CASSPGTSAYNEQFF.

This clonotype was observed many times. The chain joins TRBV7-8 to TRBJ2-7; 10 bases fit TRBD2. The CDR3 consists of 15 residues. The V and J ends lost 5 bases and 2 bases, in that order; junction bases with no gene match: 6. Germline CDR1 SGHVS, CDR2 FQNEAQ. DNA of the CDR3: TGTGCCAGCAGCCTTGGACTAGCGGATACCTACGAGCAGTACTTC. This codes for CASSLGLADTYEQYF. Combining the CDR3 with reference TRBV7-8 and TRBJ2-7 gives the whole variable domain GAGVSQSPRYKVAKRGQDVALRCDPISGHVSLFWYQQALGQGPEFLTYFQNEAQLDKSGLPSDRFFAERPEGSVSTLKIQRTQQEDSAVYLCASSLGLADTYEQYFGPGTRLTVT.

This clonotype has a handful of counts. CDR3 sequence reads: CASGLVRQEQYF. The CDR3 region has the DNA TGTGCTAGTGGTTTGGTACGACAGGAGCAGTACTTC. The genes are TRBV12-5 and TRBJ2-7; a possible D gene is TRBD1 (5 bases). CDR1 is LGHNT, CDR2 FRNRAP, per germline. Trimming removed 0 bases from V and 7 bases from J, with 7 bases in between. The CDR3 is 12 residues long.

The CDR3 bases are TGCAGTGCTCAGAAAGGTTTGGGCACAGATACGCAGTATTTT. This codes for CSAQKGLGTDTQYF. The chain has TRBV20-1 and TRBJ2-3; D gene ambiguous. This CDR3 is 14 amino acids long. The ends were cut back, 5 bases at V and 1 base at J, with 13 bases in the middle. The germline V gene encodes CDR1 DFQATT and CDR2 SNEGSKA (reference sequence).

In DNA, the CDR3 is TGCAGTGCTAGAGAAGACAGGGGGAGGTACGAGCAGTACTTC. As protein: CSAREDRGRYEQYF. The chain combines TRBV20-1 with TRBJ2-7, with 9 nucleotides matching TRBD1. V lost 0 bases, J lost 4 bases, and 4 bases stayed unmatched. CDR1 is DFQATT, CDR2 SNEGSKA, per germline (reference sequence). The CDR3 covers 14 residues.